The sequence of this T cell receptor beta chain was determined in a study of T cell responses to AZD1222 COVID-19 vaccine. About this clone itself: Its antigen is undetermined.

This table comes from immunoSEQ multiplex PCR, and its TCRdb copy is limited to in-frame clones, with some not included. The data show about 120,000 clones, about 92% seen once. Study outcomes and limitations: Reportedly, nearly half the spike-specific TCRs target unmutated variant regions. Repertoires were collected only later (after the peak T cell response had occurred).

V shed 6 bases and J shed 6 bases, with 15 bases lying between them. The CDR3 is 15 amino acids. From germline, CDR1 is SNHLY and CDR2 FYNNEI. The sequence derives from an adult who received the AZD1222 COVID-19 vaccine. Sequenced here: peripheral blood, sampled 28 days after the second AZD1222 dose. The chain carries TRBV2 and TRBJ1-6, with D possibly being TRBD1 (5 bases). This chain's CDR3 is CASRPLGEGNSPLHF. The CDR3 coding sequence is TGTGCCAGCAGACCCTTGGGGGAAGGTAATTCACCCCTCCACTTT. Based on the CDR3 plus reference TRBV2 and TRBJ1-6, the full variable domain is EPEVTQTPSHQVTQMGQEVILRCVPISNHLYFYWYRQILGQKVEFLVSFYNNEISEKSEIFDDQFSVERPDGSNFTLKIRSTKLEDSAMYFCASRPLGEGNSPLHFGNGTRLTVT.